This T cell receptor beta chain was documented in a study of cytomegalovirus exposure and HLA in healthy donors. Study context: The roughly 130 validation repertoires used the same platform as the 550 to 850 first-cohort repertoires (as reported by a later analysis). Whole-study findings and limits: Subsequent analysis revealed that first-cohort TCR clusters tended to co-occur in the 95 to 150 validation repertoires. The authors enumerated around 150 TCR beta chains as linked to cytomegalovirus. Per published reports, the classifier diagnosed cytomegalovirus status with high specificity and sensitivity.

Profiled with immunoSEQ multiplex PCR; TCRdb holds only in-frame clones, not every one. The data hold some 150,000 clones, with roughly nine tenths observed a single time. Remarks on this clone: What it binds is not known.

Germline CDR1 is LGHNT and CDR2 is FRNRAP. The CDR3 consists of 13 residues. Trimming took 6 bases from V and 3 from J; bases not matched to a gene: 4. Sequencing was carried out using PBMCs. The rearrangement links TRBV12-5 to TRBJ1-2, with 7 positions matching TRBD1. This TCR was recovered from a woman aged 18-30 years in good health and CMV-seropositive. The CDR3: CASGRQGDYGYTF. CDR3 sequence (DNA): TGTGCTAGTGGCCGACAGGGCGACTATGGCTACACCTTC. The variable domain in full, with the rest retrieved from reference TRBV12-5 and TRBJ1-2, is DARVTQTPRHKVTEMGQEVTMRCQPILGHNTVFWYRQTMMQGLELLAYFRNRAPLDDSGMPKDRFSAEMPDATLATLKIQPSEPRDSAVYFCASGRQGDYGYTFGSGTRLTVV.